The 32 T cell receptor beta chains reported below all come from one sample, sequenced in a study of T cells in Graves' hyperthyroidism and ophthalmopathy. Researchers took RNA transcripts and amplified the TCR beta CDR3 regions from them. TCR CDR3 regions were first amplified by RT-PCR with HTBI primers. Using its own MiXCR run on the multiplex PCR reads, TCRdb lists one record per CDR3 protein. The repertoire holds 45,000 to 60,000 distinct CDR3 sequences, with 49% as singletons. The sample consisted of blood. The receptors shown here come from a woman between 25 and 40 years old with Graves' ophthalmopathy.

The chain uses TRBV7-3 and TRBJ2-7; D might be TRBD2 (6 bases). Trimming stripped 2 bases from V and 2 bases from J, with 10 bases between. Looked up from germline, CDR1 is SGHTA and CDR2 is FQGTGA. The CDR3 consists of 14 residues. CDR3: CASSLAGRPYEQYF. As DNA, the CDR3 is TGTGCCAGCAGCTTAGCGGGGCGACCCTACGAGCAGTACTTC.

The chain links TRBV7-6 to TRBJ2-5; perhaps D is TRBD1 or TRBD2 (5 bases each). V was cut by 5 bases and J by 10 bases, with 32 bases left in between. Germline lookup yields CDR1 SGHVS and CDR2 FNYEAQ. This CDR3 spans 18 amino acids. CDR3 loop: CASSQRQIWGRVPRDQYF. The CDR3 DNA sequence: TGTGCCAGCAGCCAACGACAAATCTGGGGACGCGTACCAAGAGACCAGTACTTC.

The rearrangement links TRBV9 to TRBJ2-7; the D is unclear. Trimming shortened V by 0 bases and J by 7 bases, and 14 bases separated the two germline ends. The CDR3 is made up of 14 amino acids. Germline lookup yields CDR1 SGDLS and CDR2 YYNGEE. The CDR3 loop reads CASSVALGAREQYF. Here the CDR3 DNA reads TGTGCCAGCAGCGTAGCCCTAGGCGCGAGGGAGCAGTACTTC.

V and J are TRBV19 and TRBJ2-7, with TRBD1 matching 8 bases. The CDR3 consists of 15 residues. J gave up 3 bases and V 5 bases, and 9 bases lay outside the gene matches. Germline V CDR1 and CDR2: LNHDA, SQIVND (reference sequence). The CDR3 loop reads CASSAGPDRGYEQYF. The CDR3 region has the DNA TGTGCCAGTAGTGCGGGACCCGACAGGGGCTACGAGCAGTACTTC.

This clonotype was counted ten times or more. The chain links TRBV20-1 to TRBJ2-3; D gene ambiguous. V was trimmed by 6 bases and J by 8 bases, leaving 15 bases between them. Germline CDR1 DFQATT, CDR2 SNEGSKA (reference sequence). The CDR3 runs 12 residues. The chain's CDR3 is CSAPTEGITQYF. CDR3 bases: TGCAGTGCCCCGACTGAAGGTATTACGCAGTATTTT.

The chain joins TRBV7-3 to TRBJ2-1; D unresolved. V was pared by 5 bases and J by 8 bases, with 10 bases between. Germline CDR1 reads SGHTA; CDR2 reads FQGTGA. The CDR3 is 12 amino acids. CDR3 DNA: TGTGCCAGCAGCGCACGCGGCTATGAGCAGTTCTTC. This sequence encodes CASSARGYEQFF. The full variable domain, completed using reference TRBV7-3 and TRBJ2-1, is GAGVSQTPSNKVTEKGKYVELRCDPISGHTALYWYRQSLGQGPEFLIYFQGTGAADDSGLPNDRFFAVRPEGSVSTLKIQRTERGDSAVYLCASSARGYEQFFGPGTRLTVL.

A remark on this clonotype: Because the CDR3 is missing its conserved closing phenylalanine or tryptophan, this is likely a read error. No DNA is shown, since the ends of the CDR3 on it are uncertain; the CDR3 is the one TCRdb lists. V usage is TRBV11-1 and J usage is TRBJ1-1. Germline V gives CDR1 SGHAT, CDR2 FQDESV (reference sequence). Inclusive of both ends, the CDR3 amounts to 12 amino acids. Here the CDR3 reads CASSSNAGPSNY.

V gene TRBV7-9 combines with J gene TRBJ1-1; TRBD1 might be the D (6 bases). V was shortened by 5 bases and J by 8 bases, with 12 bases between the two germline ends. The CDR3 sequence is 12 residues long. Germline CDR1 and CDR2: SEHNR and FQNEAQ (reference sequence). For the CDR3, the DNA is TGTGCCAGCAGCGAAAGGACAGTCGAAGCTTTCTTT. Protein: CASSERTVEAFF.

The table lists this clonotype with a few counts. A junction end diverges from the germline sequence, so it may reflect a read error. The gene calls are TRBV11-2 and TRBJ1-5; D ambiguous. The CDR3 is made up of 13 amino acids. Germline-derived CDR1 and CDR2 are SGHAT and FQNNGV. Written as DNA, the CDR3 is TGTGCCCGCAGCTTGGAACTGAATCAGCCCCAGCATTTT. Amino acids: CARSLELNQPQHF.

The J gene is TRBJ2-1, the V gene TRBV19; D may be TRBD1 (6 bases). V was pared by 5 bases and J by 1 base, with 12 bases between. The CDR3 runs to 15 residues. Per germline, CDR1 LNHDA and CDR2 SQIVND (reference sequence). The chain's CDR3 is CASSATGYSYNEQFF. The CDR3, as DNA: TGTGCCAGTAGTGCAACAGGGTATTCCTACAATGAGCAGTTCTTC.

V gene TRBV20-1 combines with J gene TRBJ1-5; a possible D gene is TRBD1 (6 bases). V gave up 6 bases and J gave up 1 base, with 13 bases separating them. Looked up from germline, CDR1 is DFQATT and CDR2 is SNEGSKA (reference sequence). The CDR3 runs 14 residues. The CDR3: CSAERGGSNQPQHF. The CDR3, as DNA: TGCAGTGCGGAGCGGGGGGGCAGCAATCAGCCCCAGCATTTT.

A word on this clonotype: Its ends do not fully match the called genes, so a read error is possible. The chain uses TRBV7-9 and TRBJ2-2; D is perhaps TRBD2 (5 bases). The CDR3 consists of 17 residues. Looked up from germline, CDR1 is SEHNR and CDR2 is FQNEAQ (reference sequence). The CDR3 reads CASNLVAFLSNTGELLF. The CDR3 region has the DNA TGTGCCAGCAACTTAGTCGCGTTTTTGTCGAACACCGGGGAGCTGCTTTTT. The entire variable domain, with the rest obtained from reference TRBV7-9 and TRBJ2-2, is as follows: DTGVSQNPRHKITKRGQNVTFRCDPISEHNRLYWYRQTLGQGPEFLTYFQNEAQLEKSRLLSDRFSAERPKGSFSTLEIQRTEQGDSAMYLCASNLVAFLSNTGELLFGEGSRLTVL.

The V gene is TRBV6-6, the J gene TRBJ2-3; D not certain. The CDR3 totals 14 residues. Per the germline V gene, CDR1 is MNHNY and CDR2 is SVGAGI (reference sequence). V was pared by 4 bases and J by 2 bases, with 10 bases between. The CDR3 sequence: CASSLTEATDTQYF. The CDR3 nucleotides read TGTGCCAGCAGTTTGACGGAAGCCACAGATACGCAGTATTTT.

A word on this clonotype: This clone may be a read error of a much larger clone one base away. The chain combines TRBV28 with TRBJ2-5; 13 bases are shared with TRBD2. The germline V gene has CDR1 MDHEN and CDR2 SYDVKM. The length of the CDR3 is 17 residues. V was clipped by 6 bases and J by 5 bases; unmatched bases: 12. The CDR3 bases are TGTGCCAGCAGAACCCGATGGACTAGCGGGAGAAAGGAGACCCAGTACTTC. Its translation: CASRTRWTSGRKETQYF.

This clonotype has at least ten counts. V usage is TRBV7-6 and J usage is TRBJ2-7; D gene unclear. Trimming stripped 1 base from V and 3 bases from J, with 7 bases between. This CDR3 has 13 amino acids. Germline V gives CDR1 SGHVS, CDR2 FNYEAQ. Written as DNA, the CDR3 is TGTGCCAGCAGCTTAGGACCAAACTACGAGCAGTACTTC. Amino acid sequence: CASSLGPNYEQYF.

This clonotype counts as medium-sized. The chain carries TRBV2 and TRBJ1-6; 12 nucleotides align to TRBD1. CDR1 and CDR2 (germline): SNHLY, FYNNEI. V shed 6 bases, J shed 10 bases, and the junction held 4 bases outside the gene matches. The CDR3 loop spans 14 amino acids. CDR3 loop: CASRTGQGASPLHF. CDR3 nucleotides: TGTGCCAGCAGGACGGGACAGGGGGCGTCACCCCTCCACTTT.

The CDR3 loop reads CASSQDFGLAGAETQYF. The CDR3 DNA reads TGTGCCAGCAGCCAAGATTTTGGACTAGCGGGAGCCGAGACCCAGTACTTC. The V gene is TRBV3-1, the J gene TRBJ2-5; TRBD2 matches 13 bases. The CDR3 contains 17 residues. The ends lost 0 bases at V and 5 bases at J; junction bases unmatched: 6. Germline V CDR1 and CDR2: LGHDT, YNNKEL (reference sequence).

The chain joins TRBV5-5 to TRBJ1-1; D is uncertain. In germline, CDR1 is SGHKS, CDR2 YYEKEE (reference sequence). Trimming removed 0 bases at V and 12 bases at J, with 18 bases between. This CDR3 is built from 14 residues. CDR3 bases: TGTGCCAGCAGCTTGGATGGCATGAACACCGAACCTTTCTTT. Amino acids: CASSLDGMNTEPFF.

This clonotype was found many times. V usage is TRBV16 and J usage is TRBJ1-1; D remains unclear. The CDR3 contains 15 residues. V gave up 2 bases and J gave up 0 bases, with 10 bases separating them. From germline, CDR1 is KGHSY and CDR2 FQNENV. In DNA form, the CDR3 reads TGTGCCAGCAGCCAACGCCAAGGTATGAACACTGAAGCTTTCTTT. The encoded protein is CASSQRQGMNTEAFF.

The genes are TRBV9 and TRBJ1-5; TRBD1 is a possible D gene (6 bases). V shed 0 bases and J shed 13 bases, with 17 bases lying between them. The CDR3 loop spans 14 amino acids. Germline CDR1 reads SGDLS; CDR2 reads YYNGEE. The CDR3 sequence is CASSVVTGGQGQHF. The DNA of the CDR3 is TGTGCCAGCAGCGTAGTTACGGGGGGGCAGGGGCAGCATTTT.

This clonotype was observed once. The conserved final phenylalanine or tryptophan is absent from the CDR3, which likely points to a read error. J is TRBJ2-7 and V is TRBV25-1; 7 bases are a match to TRBD1. The V gene's germline CDR1 is MGHDK and CDR2 SYGVNS. J lost 2 bases, V lost 8 bases, and 21 bases had no gene match. The CDR3 has 18 amino acids. CDR3 nucleotides: TGTGCCAGCTCACCGCCGACAGGGTCCACACGTAACCCCTACGAGCAGTACCTC. Encoded protein: CASSPPTGSTRNPYEQYL.

The chain couples TRBV28 to TRBJ2-2; TRBD1 matches at 9 bases. Per the germline V gene, CDR1 is MDHEN and CDR2 is SYDVKM. The CDR3 runs to 17 residues. Trimming cost V 5 bases and J 5 bases; bases outside gene matches: 12. The CDR3 sequence: CASSKLMGQGITGELFF. CDR3 DNA sequence: TGTGCCAGCAGTAAGCTAATGGGACAGGGTATTACCGGGGAGCTGTTTTTT.

The chain is built from TRBV20-1 and TRBJ1-5; unclear D gene. V lost 2 bases to trimming and J lost 11 bases, with 19 bases between them. Germline CDR1 and CDR2: DFQATT and SNEGSKA (reference sequence). CDR3 length equals 14 residues. For the CDR3, the DNA is TGCAGTGCTAGACAAAAGGGAGTTGTACCAGCCCAGCATTTT. Translating gives CSARQKGVVPAQHF.

Ten or more counts support this clonotype. The chain combines TRBV19 with TRBJ1-5; tentative D call: TRBD1 (6 bases). Trimming removed 5 bases at V and 0 bases at J, with 11 bases between. The CDR3 totals 15 residues. The germline gives CDR1 LNHDA, CDR2 SQIVND (reference sequence). CDR3 sequence (DNA): TGTGCCAGTAGTCCCCCAGGGGATAGCAATCAGCCCCAGCATTTT. This sequence encodes CASSPPGDSNQPQHF.

This clonotype has only a few counts. This may arise from a read error, as a much more abundant clone is one base away. The chain uses TRBV28 and TRBJ2-7, with D possibly being TRBD1 or TRBD2 (5 bases each). This CDR3 contains 12 residues. Looked up from germline, CDR1 is MDHEN and CDR2 is SYDVKM. CDR3 sequence reads: CASSEGTYEQHF. As DNA, the CDR3 is TGTGCCAGCAGTGAGGGGACCTACGAGCAGCACTTC. Using reference TRBV28 and TRBJ2-7 for the parts outside the CDR3, the full variable domain is DVKVTQSSRYLVKRTGEKVFLECVQDMDHENMFWYRQDPGLGLRLIYFSYDVKMKEKGDIPEGYSVSREKKERFSLILESASTNQTSMYLCASSEGTYEQHFGPGTRLTVT.

This clonotype is labeled medium-sized. V gene TRBV7-2 combines with J gene TRBJ2-7; 8 bases are shared with TRBD2. From germline, CDR1 is SGHTA and CDR2 FQGNSA. The CDR3 is made up of 15 amino acids. V dropped 1 base and J dropped 6; count of bases not matched to a gene: 8. The CDR3 sequence: CASSLDSGTSREQYF. The CDR3 DNA reads as TGTGCCAGCAGCTTAGACTCCGGGACTAGTCGCGAGCAGTACTTC.

This clonotype was picked up one time. CDR3: CASSLVSSFSPGIYDYTF. The CDR3 bases are TGTGCCAGCAGCTTAGTATCCTCGTTTTCCCCGGGTATCTACGACTACACCTTC. This chain joins TRBV7-9 and TRBJ1-2, with D uncertain. V shed 1 base and J shed 10 bases, with 28 bases lying between them. The length of the CDR3 is 18 residues. The germline gives CDR1 SEHNR, CDR2 FQNEAQ (reference sequence).

The table lists this clonotype with many counts. The CDR3 DNA reads as TGTGCCAGCAGATCCCCGGCATCCAGGCCCCACGAGCAGTACTTC. Its translation: CASRSPASRPHEQYF. The chain joins TRBV6-5 to TRBJ2-7; D ambiguous. The CDR3 loop spans 15 amino acids. V shed 6 bases and J shed 5 bases, with 20 bases lying between them. Germline V CDR1 and CDR2: MNHEY, SVGAGI.

Regarding this clonotype: The final CDR3 position lacks the conserved phenylalanine or tryptophan, pointing to a likely read error. The DNA is omitted, as the CDR3 cannot be located on it reliably, and the CDR3 follows TCRdb's listing. The V gene is TRBV12-5, the J gene TRBJ1-6. Germline assignment: CDR1 LGHNT and CDR2 FRNRAP. Termini included, the CDR3 measures 9 amino acids. CDR3 region: CASGLVGTS.

This clonotype occurred many times. A read error is possible here, since a much larger clone lies one base away. V usage is TRBV7-2 and J usage is TRBJ1-1; 7 bases agree with TRBD1. CDR1 and CDR2 from the germline V gene are SGHTA and FQGNSA. The V and J ends lost 5 bases and 3 bases, in that order; junction bases with no gene match: 12. CDR3 length: 16 residues. The chain's CDR3 is CASSPRQGAGDTEAFF. The CDR3 nucleotides are TGTGCCAGCAGCCCAAGACAGGGCGCAGGGGACACTGAAGCTTTCTTT. Variable domain in full (rest from reference TRBV7-2 and TRBJ1-1): GAGVSQSPSNKVTEKGKDVELRCDPISGHTALYWYRQSLGQGLEFLIYFQGNSAPDKSGLPSDRFSAERTGGSVSTLTIQRTQQEDSAVYLCASSPRQGAGDTEAFFGQGTRLTVV.

The sample holds many counts of this clonotype. The chain combines TRBV20-1 with TRBJ1-4, with 7 bases matching TRBD1. Germline V gene sequence: CDR1 DFQATT, CDR2 SNEGSKA (reference sequence). V lost 6 bases, J lost 4 bases, and 5 bases stayed unmatched. This CDR3 region has 13 residues. The CDR3 coding sequence is TGCAGTGCAACCGGGACAGATAATGAAAAACTGTTTTTT. Protein sequence: CSATGTDNEKLFF.

The count of this clonotype is one. The rearrangement links TRBV5-1 to TRBJ2-1; D might be TRBD1 or TRBD2, each matching 6 bases. This CDR3 is 14 amino acids long. The V end lost 5 bases, the J end lost 8 bases, and 17 bases lay between the germline ends. Looked up from germline, CDR1 is SGHRS and CDR2 is YFSETQ. In nucleotides, the CDR3 is TGCGCCAGCAGGCGTGGGGTGGGGGGCGATGAGCAGTTCTTC. Protein product: CASRRGVGGDEQFF.